A selection of T cell receptor beta chains follows, all from one sample in a study of blood T cell repertoires in COVID-19. TCRdb keeps only in-frame clones here, not all; method: immunoSEQ multiplex PCR. The sample lists 300,000 to 350,000 clones, approximately 82% occurring once. The material sequenced was peripheral blood. These receptors were collected from a man younger than 45 with active or convalescent COVID-19. CDR3s include the opening cysteine and the closing phenylalanine or tryptophan. The order of the fields is V gene, D gene, J gene, clone size, CDR3 DNA, CDR3 protein. D genes are given only for firm matches. The size of a clone is reported for some rows only, either as once, few or many, or as a class for expanded clones.

TRBV30,NA,TRBJ1-1,NA,TGTGCCTGGAGCCTCTCCGCCGGCGGCGTAATGAACACTGAAGCTTTCTTT,CAWSLSAGGVMNTEAFF
TRBV7-2,TRBD1,TRBJ2-1,NA,TGTGCCAGCAGCTTCTGGCAGGGGGCGAATGAGCAGTTCTTC,CASSFWQGANEQFF
TRBV7-3,NA,TRBJ1-6,NA,TGTGCCAGCAGCTTAAACGGGGAGTACTCACCCCTCCACTTT,CASSLNGEYSPLHF
TRBV9,TRBD1,TRBJ2-6,few,TGTGCCAGCAGCGAGGGGACAGGCTACCTCTCTGGGGCCAACGTCCTGACTTTC,CASSEGTGYLSGANVLTF
TRBV14,TRBD2,TRBJ2-1,NA,TGTGCCAGCAGCCAGTTCTTCAGCGGGATGACCTACAATGAGCAGTTCTTC,CASSQFFSGMTYNEQFF
TRBV7-2,NA,TRBJ2-3,NA,TGTGCCAGCAGCTTAGGAGACTTTCTAGATACGCAGTATTTT,CASSLGDFLDTQYF
TRBV7-2,TRBD2,TRBJ2-7,NA,TGTGCCAGCAGCCGGGGGGGACTAGCGGATGGCTCCTACGAGCAGTACTTC,CASSRGGLADGSYEQYF
TRBV7-2,TRBD2,TRBJ2-5,NA,TGTGCCAGCAGCCTTGTAGCGGGCCGCCAAGAGACCCAGTACTTC,CASSLVAGRQETQYF
TRBV27,NA,TRBJ1-1,NA,TGTGCCAGCAGTCTCGGACAGTTTTACACTGAAGCTTTCTTT,CASSLGQFYTEAFF
TRBV24-1,TRBD1,TRBJ1-2,NA,TGTGCCACCAGTGAACCCGGACAGGCCGGACGGTATGGCTACACCTTC,CATSEPGQAGRYGYTF
TRBV4-3,TRBD2,TRBJ2-7,NA,TGCGCCAGCAGCTTACTAGCGGGAGGGTACGAGCAGTACTTC,CASSLLAGGYEQYF
TRBV6-1,TRBD2,TRBJ2-3,NA,TGTGCCAGCAGTGATGTGCAACTAGCGGGGGGGGATACGCAGTATTTT,CASSDVQLAGGDTQYF
TRBV9,TRBD2,TRBJ2-1,NA,TGTGCCAGCAGCGTAGGAGCGCTAGCGGGGGCGAGAAATGAGCAGTTCTTC,CASSVGALAGARNEQFF